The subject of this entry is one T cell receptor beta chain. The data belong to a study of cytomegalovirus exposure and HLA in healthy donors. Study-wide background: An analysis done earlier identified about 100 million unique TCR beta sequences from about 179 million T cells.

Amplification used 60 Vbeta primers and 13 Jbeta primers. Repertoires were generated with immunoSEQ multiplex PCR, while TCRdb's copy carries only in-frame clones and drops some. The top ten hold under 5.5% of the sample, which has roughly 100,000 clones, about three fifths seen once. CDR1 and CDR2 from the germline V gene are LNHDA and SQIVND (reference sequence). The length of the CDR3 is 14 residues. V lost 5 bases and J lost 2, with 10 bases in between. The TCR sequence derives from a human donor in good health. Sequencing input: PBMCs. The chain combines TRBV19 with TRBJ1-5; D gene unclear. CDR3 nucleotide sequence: TGTGCCAGTAGTTTTGACACACGCAATCAGCCCCAGCATTTT. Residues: CASSFDTRNQPQHF.